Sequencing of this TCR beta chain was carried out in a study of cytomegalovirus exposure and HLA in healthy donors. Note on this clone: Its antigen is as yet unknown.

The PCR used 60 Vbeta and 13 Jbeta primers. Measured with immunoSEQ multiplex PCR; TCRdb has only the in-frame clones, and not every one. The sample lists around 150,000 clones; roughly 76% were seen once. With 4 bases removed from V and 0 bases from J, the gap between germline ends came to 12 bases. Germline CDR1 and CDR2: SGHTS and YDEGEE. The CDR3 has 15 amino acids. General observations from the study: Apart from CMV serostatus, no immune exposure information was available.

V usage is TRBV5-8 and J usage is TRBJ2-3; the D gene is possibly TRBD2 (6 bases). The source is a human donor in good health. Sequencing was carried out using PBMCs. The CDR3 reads CASSTQGLSTDTQYF. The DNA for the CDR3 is TGTGCCAGCAGCACCCAGGGACTCAGCACAGATACGCAGTATTTT.